One TCR beta chain is described in this entry. The data are from a study of beta chain features in type 1 diabetes. The whole isolated RNA underwent reverse transcription, so sequencing captured expressed TCRB transcripts. Repertoires were generated with immunoSEQ multiplex PCR, while TCRdb's copy carries only in-frame clones and drops some. This repertoire shows about 180,000 clones, more than 10% found once; its top ten account for 0.5% to 0.75%. Germline V gene sequence: CDR1 SEHNR, CDR2 FQNEAQ (reference sequence). V was shortened by 2 bases and J by 2 bases, with 10 bases between the two germline ends. This CDR3 has 14 residues.

The specimen was central memory CD4+ T cells from blood. The chain has TRBV7-9 and TRBJ2-7; D is ambiguous. The sequence came from a woman in her late teens or twenties in good health. The CDR3 region has the DNA TGTGCCAGCAGCTTATTGGCTGGCACCTACGAGCAGTACTTC. Translation gives CASSLLAGTYEQYF.